The clone carrying this T cell receptor beta chain came up a few times. The antigen is undetermined. PCR was performed using 60 Vbeta and 13 Jbeta primers. This table comes from immunoSEQ multiplex PCR, and its TCRdb copy is limited to in-frame clones, with some not included. The sample lists tens of thousands of clones; approximately 82% were seen once. The data were taken from a study of cytomegalovirus exposure and HLA in healthy donors. Findings of the study overall: According to an earlier analysis, most TCR beta V segments yielded productive rearrangements about 90% or about 30% of the time.

The CDR3 is made up of 15 amino acids. The V and J ends lost 2 bases and 11 bases, in that order; junction bases with no gene match: 7. The germline V gene encodes CDR1 SGHTA and CDR2 FQGNSA. Specimen: PBMCs. This chain uses TRBV7-2 with TRBJ1-5; 12 positions agree with TRBD1. This clonotype was sampled from a young woman in good health and CMV-seronegative. The CDR3 DNA reads TGTGCCAGCAGCTTATCGGGACAGGGGGCCCGCTCCCAGCATTTT. This encodes CASSLSGQGARSQHF.